This TCR beta chain was observed in a study of cytomegalovirus exposure and HLA in healthy donors. The assay was immunoSEQ multiplex PCR, and TCRdb's table has in-frame clones only and misses some. Of 150,000 to 200,000 clones in the sample, 89% were seen once. V lost 4 bases and J 5 bases, leaving 12 bases between the germline ends. Germline V CDR1 and CDR2: KGHSH, LQKENI. This CDR3 contains 13 residues. Study-level points and caveats: One later analysis, an examination of the 120 or so validation repertoires, found that first-cohort TCR clusters tended to co-occur in them. The majority of TCR sequences were rare, yet some public TCRs appeared in many donors. Under in vitro conditions, a few CMV-associated chains were confirmed as specific for CMV antigens.

Turning to this clone: Its specificity is unknown.

The sequenced sample was PBMCs. This sequence was found in a man aged 18 to 35 in good health and CMV-seropositive. The rearrangement links TRBV18 to TRBJ2-7; D not certain. The CDR3 DNA follows: TGTGCCAGCTCACTGCGGCAGTTCGACGAGCAGTACTTC. Its translation: CASSLRQFDEQYF.